This paragraph covers one T cell receptor beta chain sequence. Antigen specificity is unknown. Through 5' RACE with UMI labels, the TRB cDNA libraries were prepared. TCRdb re-called the 5' RACE reads; one entry per CDR3 protein, DNA not given. The sample holds 60,000 to 65,000 distinct CDR3 sequences. The entry originates in a study of CXCR3-negative and CXCR3-positive naive CD8 T cells. Study-wide findings and caveats: Naive CXCR3-positive cells had TRB CDR3s more hydrophobic than those of CXCR3-negative naive cells.

This CDR3 region has 15 residues. Triplicate sorting captured hundreds of thousands of cells each from every CD8+ T cell subset. The chain joins TRBV12-3 or TRBV12-4 to TRBJ2-1. The TCR was taken from a human donor in good health. Some clones in this sample may be carry-over from other donors' samples. What was sequenced was naive CXCR3+ CD8+ T cells from blood. Subset given: CD45RO-CCR7+CD27+CD95- naive CD8+ T cells expressing CXCR3 (TNR3+). The CDR3 protein is CASSYSDSSYNEQFF.